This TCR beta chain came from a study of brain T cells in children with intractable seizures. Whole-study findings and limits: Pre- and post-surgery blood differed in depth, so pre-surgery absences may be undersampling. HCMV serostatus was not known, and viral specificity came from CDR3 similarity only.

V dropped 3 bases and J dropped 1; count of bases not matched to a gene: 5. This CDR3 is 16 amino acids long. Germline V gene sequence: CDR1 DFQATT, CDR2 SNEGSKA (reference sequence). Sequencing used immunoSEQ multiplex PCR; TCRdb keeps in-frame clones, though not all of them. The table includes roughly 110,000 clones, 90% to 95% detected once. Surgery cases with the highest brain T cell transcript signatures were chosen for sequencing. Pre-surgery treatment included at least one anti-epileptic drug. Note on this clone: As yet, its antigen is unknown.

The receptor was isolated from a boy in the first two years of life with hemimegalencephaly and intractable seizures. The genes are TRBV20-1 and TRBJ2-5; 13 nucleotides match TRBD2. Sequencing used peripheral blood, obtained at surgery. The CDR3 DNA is TGCAGTGCTAGTATACTAGCGGGAGGGCCCCAAGAGACCCAGTACTTC. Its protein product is CSASILAGGPQETQYF.